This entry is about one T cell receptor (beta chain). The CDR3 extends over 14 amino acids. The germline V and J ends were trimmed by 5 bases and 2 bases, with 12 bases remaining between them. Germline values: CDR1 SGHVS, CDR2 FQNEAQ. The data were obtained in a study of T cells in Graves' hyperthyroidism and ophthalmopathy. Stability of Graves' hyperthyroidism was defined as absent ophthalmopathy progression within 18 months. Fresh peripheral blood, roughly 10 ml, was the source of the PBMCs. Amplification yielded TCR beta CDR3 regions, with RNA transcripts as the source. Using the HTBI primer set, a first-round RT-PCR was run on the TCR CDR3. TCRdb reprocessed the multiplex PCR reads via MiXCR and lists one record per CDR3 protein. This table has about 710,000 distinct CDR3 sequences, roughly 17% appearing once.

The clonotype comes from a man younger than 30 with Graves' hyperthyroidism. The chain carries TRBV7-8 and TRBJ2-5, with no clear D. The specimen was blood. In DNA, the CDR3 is TGTGCCAGCAGCAACGGACCGGAGCAAGAGACCCAGTACTTC. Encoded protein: CASSNGPEQETQYF.